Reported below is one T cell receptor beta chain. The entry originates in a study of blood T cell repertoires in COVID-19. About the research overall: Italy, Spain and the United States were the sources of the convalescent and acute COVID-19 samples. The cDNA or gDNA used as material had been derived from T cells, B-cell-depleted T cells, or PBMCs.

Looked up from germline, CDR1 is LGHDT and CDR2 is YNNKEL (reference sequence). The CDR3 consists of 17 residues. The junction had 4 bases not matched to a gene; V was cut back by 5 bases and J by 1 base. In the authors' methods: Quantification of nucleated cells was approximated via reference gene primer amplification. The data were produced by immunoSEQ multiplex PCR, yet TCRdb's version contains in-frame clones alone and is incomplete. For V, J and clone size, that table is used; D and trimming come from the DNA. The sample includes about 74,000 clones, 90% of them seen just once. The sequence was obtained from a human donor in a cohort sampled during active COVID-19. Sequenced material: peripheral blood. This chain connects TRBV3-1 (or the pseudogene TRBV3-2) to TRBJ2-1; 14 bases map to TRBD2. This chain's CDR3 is CASSSRTSGRSYNEQFF. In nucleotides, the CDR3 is TGTGCCAGCAGCTCTCGGACTAGCGGGAGGTCCTACAATGAGCAGTTCTTC.